The source of this T cell receptor beta chain is a study of blood T cell repertoires in COVID-19. The assay was immunoSEQ multiplex PCR, and TCRdb's table has in-frame clones only and misses some. The table records about 250,000 clones, over 75% of them present only once. The ends lost 6 bases at V and 0 bases at J; junction bases unmatched: 9. The germline gives CDR1 SGHNT, CDR2 YYREEE (reference sequence). The CDR3 sequence is 15 residues long. Material: peripheral blood. The rearrangement uses TRBV5-4 and TRBJ2-7; 7 nucleotides agree with TRBD2. This TCR was sampled from a man aged 50 or older with COVID-19, enrolled during active disease. CDR3 sequence reads: CASTPERGTSYEQYF. In nucleotides, the CDR3 is TGTGCCAGCACCCCGGAGCGGGGAACCTCCTACGAGCAGTACTTC.